The present T cell receptor beta chain was sequenced within a study of memory CD4+ T cells and cytomegalovirus serostatus. Germline V gene data show CDR1 as SGHTA and CDR2 as FQGNSA. Unmatched junction bases numbered 4, after V lost 0 bases and J lost 5 bases. The CDR3 extends over 16 amino acids. The sort gate was single viable CD3+CD4+CD8-CD45RO+ cells for memory CD4+ T cells. Sequencing used immunoSEQ multiplex PCR; TCRdb keeps in-frame clones, though not all of them. The sample records about 46,000 clones, more than 60% being singletons. Sequencing was carried out using memory CD4+ T cells from blood. V and J are TRBV7-2 and TRBJ2-5, with TRBD2 identical over 12 bases. The TCR originated in an adult in good health and CMV-seronegative. CDR3 nucleotide sequence: TGTGCCAGCAGCTTAGCGATCCTAGCGGGGGGGGAGACCCAGTACTTC. Its translation: CASSLAILAGGETQYF.